This T cell receptor beta chain stems from a study of T cell repertoires in cytomegalovirus infection. Background on the study: TCR beta signatures that were public indicated CMV infection and matching HLA type.

This clonotype was detected ten times or more. Trimming took 4 bases from V and 5 from J, leaving 19 bases between them. This CDR3 contains 16 residues. Germline V gene lookup returns CDR1 SGHTA and CDR2 FQGNSA. Using its own MiXCR run on the reads, TCRdb lists one record per CDR3 protein. The sample has hundreds of thousands of distinct CDR3 sequences; 9.5% are singletons. V is TRBV7-2 and J is TRBJ2-3; weak D call: TRBD2 (5 bases). Sequenced material: PBMCs. The clonotype comes from a human donor in good health (CMV status not recorded). Some clones in this sample may be carry-over from other donors' samples. In DNA, the CDR3 is TGTGCCAGCAGCTCGGACTCCATGGCGGGTGGAGATACGCAGTATTTT. Its protein product is CASSSDSMAGGDTQYF. The complete variable domain, with remaining parts taken from reference TRBV7-2 and TRBJ2-3, reads GAGVSQSPSNKVTEKGKDVELRCDPISGHTALYWYRQSLGQGLEFLIYFQGNSAPDKSGLPSDRFSAERTGGSVSTLTIQRTQQEDSAVYLCASSSDSMAGGDTQYFGPGTRLTVL.